This T cell receptor (beta chain) is drawn from a study of graft-versus-host responses after intestinal transplantation. Study in general: The whole recipient group had anti-thymocyte globulin induction followed by tacrolimus and steroids for around three years.

This CDR3 contains 14 residues. The V and J ends lost 7 bases and 4 bases, in that order; junction bases with no gene match: 11. CDR1 SQVTM and CDR2 ANQGSEA come from the germline V gene. The researchers put some 200,000 CFSE-labeled responder cells into plates with some 200,000 irradiated, violet-dye-labeled stimulator cells. Proliferating responders of the CD3+CD4+ and CD3+CD8+ phenotypes with low CFSE were sorted after the reaction. Assay: immunoSEQ multiplex PCR; the TCRdb copy retains only in-frame clones and omits some. The table has some 10,000 clones, about 35% seen once. The sample was alloreactive CD8+ T cells from a mixed lymphocyte reaction culture, taken before intestinal transplant. Subset noted: CFSE-low proliferating T cells sorted from roughly six-day pre-transplant mixed lymphocyte reaction (GvH or HvG direction). This clonotype was obtained from a human patient who received an intestinal transplant. The chain recombines TRBV29-1 with TRBJ2-3; 7 nucleotides line up with TRBD1. This CDR3 reads CSGTGSNGADTQYF. The DNA of the CDR3 is TGCAGCGGGACAGGTTCCAACGGGGCAGATACGCAGTATTTT.